Presented here are 9 T cell receptor beta chains from one specimen sequenced in a study of cytomegalovirus exposure and HLA in healthy donors. PCR was performed using 60 Vbeta and 13 Jbeta primers. Clones were read by immunoSEQ multiplex PCR, and TCRdb kept only the in-frame ones, dropping some. The sample contains about 210,000 clones, about 80% of which appear only once. What was sequenced was PBMCs. The receptors were gathered from a male donor in good health and CMV-seronegative.

This clone was counted a few times. This chain connects TRBV30 to TRBJ1-2, with TRBD1 matching over 8 bases. The germline CDR1 and CDR2 sequences are GTSNPN and SVGIG (reference sequence). This CDR3 spans 17 amino acids. V lost 2 bases to trimming and J lost 1 base; unmatched junction nucleotides: 12. CDR3 sequence: CAWSRINTGGGNYGYTF. The CDR3 nucleotides are TGTGCCTGGAGTCGGATAAACACAGGGGGGGGTAACTATGGCTACACCTTC.

The V gene is TRBV13, the J gene TRBJ1-6, with D unresolved. This CDR3 has 14 amino acids. V lost 2 bases, J lost 4 bases, and 6 bases lay in between. Per the germline V gene, CDR1 is PRHDT and CDR2 is FYEKMQ (reference sequence). The CDR3 nucleotides read TGTGCCAGCAGCTTACGCGGGTATAATTCACCCCTCCACTTT. Protein product: CASSLRGYNSPLHF.

V gene TRBV19 combines with J gene TRBJ1-2; maybe TRBD1 (5 bases). Germline CDR1 LNHDA, CDR2 SQIVND (reference sequence). The CDR3 totals 12 residues. With 7 bases removed from V and 2 bases from J, the gap between germline ends came to 8 bases. The CDR3 protein is CASMGGNYGYTF. The CDR3 nucleotides are TGTGCCAGTATGGGGGGGAACTATGGCTACACCTTC.

This clone is a singleton in its sample. The chain joins TRBV30 to TRBJ2-6; 7 bases map to TRBD1. Germline CDR1 GTSNPN, CDR2 SVGIG (reference sequence). J lost 0 bases, V lost 4 bases, and 3 bases had no gene match. CDR3 length: 15 residues. CDR3 DNA sequence: TGTGCCTGGACCGGGGACAGCTCTGGGGCCAACGTCCTGACTTTC. Translation: CAWTGDSSGANVLTF.

The chain links TRBV28 to TRBJ1-5; D gene uncertain. The CDR3 is 16 amino acids. Germline lookup yields CDR1 MDHEN and CDR2 SYDVKM. V gave up 6 bases and J gave up 0 bases, with 15 bases separating them. In DNA, the CDR3 is TGTGCCAGCAGAGAGGGTCTCCCTTATAGCAATCAGCCCCAGCATTTT. This gives the protein CASREGLPYSNQPQHF.

The V gene is TRBV15, the J gene TRBJ1-2, with no clear D. Trimming removed 1 base at V and 5 bases at J, with 17 bases between. Germline CDR1 LNHNV, CDR2 YYDKDF (reference sequence). The length of the CDR3 is 16 residues. The CDR3 DNA sequence: TGTGCCACCAGCAGAGGTGGGGAGACGGGCCGATATGGCTACACCTTC. This sequence encodes CATSRGGETGRYGYTF.

The genes are TRBV28 and TRBJ1-3, with 7 positions matching TRBD1. The CDR3 has 15 residues. The germline V gene encodes CDR1 MDHEN and CDR2 SYDVKM. V was pared by 5 bases and J by 4 bases, with 8 bases of the junction left unmatched. The CDR3 spells CASSPSTGPGNTIYF. CDR3 in DNA: TGTGCCAGCAGTCCCTCGACAGGGCCCGGAAACACCATATATTTT.

V and J are TRBV7-3 and TRBJ2-5; possible D gene TRBD1, 5 bases. Germline V gene data show CDR1 as SGHTA and CDR2 as FQGTGA. Trimming cost V 3 bases and J 5 bases, with 10 bases left between them. This CDR3 contains 13 residues. The CDR3 DNA reads as TGTGCCAGCAGCTTGGGGCCTCCGGAGACCCAGTACTTC. It specifies CASSLGPPETQYF.

CDR3 sequence reads: CASSPRVTNTEAFF. The CDR3 DNA reads TGTGCCAGCAGCCCCCGGGTCACAAACACTGAAGCTTTCTTT. This chain links TRBV11-1 with TRBJ1-1; D unclear. The length of the CDR3 is 14 residues. Germline V gene lookup returns CDR1 SGHAT and CDR2 FQDESV (reference sequence). V lost 5 bases and J 2 bases, leaving 12 bases between the germline ends.